Below, one TCR beta chain is given with its context. The data derive from a study of blood T cell repertoires in COVID-19. Study in general: There were acute and convalescent COVID-19 samples, and they came from the United States, Italy and Spain. The analysed material was cDNA or gDNA that came from T cells, B-cell-depleted T cells, or PBMCs.

In the study's own analysis: It was from reference gene primer amplification that nucleated cell counts were estimated. Sequencing was performed with immunoSEQ multiplex PCR; in TCRdb, only in-frame clones are kept and a portion is missing. V, J and clone size were drawn from that table, and D and trimming were deduced from the DNA. The table includes about 92,000 clones, 72% detected once. Trimming took 6 bases from V and 3 from J; bases not matched to a gene: 7. Germline values: CDR1 MNHEY, CDR2 SVGAGI. The CDR3 sequence is 14 residues long. V is TRBV6-5 and J is TRBJ1-1; 7 nucleotides match TRBD1. Sequenced: peripheral blood. The TCR sequence derives from a woman aged 55-75 years in a cohort sampled during active or convalescent COVID-19. The CDR3 reads CASRSRRGHTEAFF. In DNA, the CDR3 is TGTGCCAGCAGAAGTCGTAGGGGGCACACTGAAGCTTTCTTT.